This TCR beta chain derives from a study of CD8 T cells in ankylosing spondylitis. The CDR3 length is 12 residues. V was shortened by 3 bases and J by 7 bases, with 6 bases between the two germline ends. CDR1 SGHTA and CDR2 FQGNSA come from the germline V gene. TCRdb fed the 5' RACE reads into MiXCR, producing one record per CDR3 protein. The sample includes 200,000 to 300,000 distinct CDR3 sequences, roughly a tenth of them seen just once. With respect to this clonotype: Its antigen remains unknown.

Study observations and caveats: It was reported that disease-linked clones were significantly enriched in matched ankylosing spondylitis synovial fluid. Characteristic of ankylosing spondylitis blood, it appeared, was a TCR beta motif comprising several highly homologous variants. Before this, some motif variants had been reported in reactive arthritis synovial fluid and blood. Clones linked to the disease showed a CD8+ phenotype. They occurred at relatively low frequencies in peripheral blood.

The chain combines TRBV7-2 with TRBJ1-4; D uncertain. This receptor was taken from a male donor with ankylosing spondylitis or in good health (not recorded which). Sequenced sample: blood, either unsorted or a sorted T cell fraction (not recorded which). CDR3 sequence (DNA): TGTGCCAGCAGCTTTTACGGTGAAAAACTGTTTTTT. It specifies CASSFYGEKLFF.